These T cell receptor beta chains were read from a single sample in a study of blood T cell repertoires in COVID-19. Here immunoSEQ multiplex PCR was the method, and the copy in TCRdb shows in-frame clones only, minus some. Of some 110,000 clones in the sample, approximately 88% are singletons; the top ten hold 0.7% to 0.85%. Source material: peripheral blood. The source of these receptors is a woman in her seventies with acute or convalescent COVID-19. Each CDR3 is given with its conserved first and last residue. Fields, in order: D gene, V gene, CDR3 protein. D genes are given only for firm matches.

d_gene: -
v_gene: TRBV12-3/TRBV12-4
CDR3aa: CASTLGGSYEQYF

d_gene: TRBD1
v_gene: TRBV11-2
CDR3aa: CASSPLGQGYNEQFF

d_gene: -
v_gene: TRBV12-5
CDR3aa: CASGLGGGRGSPLHF

d_gene: TRBD2
v_gene: TRBV7-6
CDR3aa: CASSLSGPSSYNEQFF

d_gene: TRBD1
v_gene: TRBV7-8
CDR3aa: CASSPGQRKETQYF

d_gene: -
v_gene: TRBV19
CDR3aa: CASNPSRTTNEKLFF

d_gene: TRBD1
v_gene: TRBV3-1/TRBV3-2
CDR3aa: CASRSSRPGTGAYEQYF

d_gene: TRBD1
v_gene: TRBV30
CDR3aa: CAGNRGGSTEAFF

d_gene: TRBD2
v_gene: TRBV7-8
CDR3aa: CASNRAGDSSNEQFF

d_gene: -
v_gene: TRBV14
CDR3aa: CASSQVSGGTEAFF

d_gene: TRBD1
v_gene: TRBV5-5
CDR3aa: CASSLAPDRGRSEQYF

d_gene: -
v_gene: TRBV2
CDR3aa: CASTPVGAQAGYEQYF

d_gene: TRBD1
v_gene: TRBV15
CDR3aa: CATGKDRGLYEQYF

d_gene: TRBD1
v_gene: TRBV7-3
CDR3aa: CASSLQPGGSQHF

d_gene: TRBD1
v_gene: TRBV24-1
CDR3aa: CATSDSGTGAKGSETQYF

d_gene: -
v_gene: TRBV21-1
CDR3aa: CASSSSPGTDAGELFF